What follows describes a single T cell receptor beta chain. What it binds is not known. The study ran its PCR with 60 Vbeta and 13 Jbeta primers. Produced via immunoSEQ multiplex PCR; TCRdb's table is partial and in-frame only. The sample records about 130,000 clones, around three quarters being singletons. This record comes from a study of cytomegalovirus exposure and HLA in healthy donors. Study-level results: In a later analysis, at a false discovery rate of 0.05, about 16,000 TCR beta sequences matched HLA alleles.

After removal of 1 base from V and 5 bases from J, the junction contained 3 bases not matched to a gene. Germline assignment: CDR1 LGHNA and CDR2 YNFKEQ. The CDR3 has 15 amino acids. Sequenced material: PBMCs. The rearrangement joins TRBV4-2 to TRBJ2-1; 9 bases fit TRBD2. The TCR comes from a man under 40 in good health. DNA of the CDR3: TGTGCCAGCAGCCAAGGACTAGCGGCTAACAATGAGCAGTTCTTC. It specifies CASSQGLAANNEQFF.